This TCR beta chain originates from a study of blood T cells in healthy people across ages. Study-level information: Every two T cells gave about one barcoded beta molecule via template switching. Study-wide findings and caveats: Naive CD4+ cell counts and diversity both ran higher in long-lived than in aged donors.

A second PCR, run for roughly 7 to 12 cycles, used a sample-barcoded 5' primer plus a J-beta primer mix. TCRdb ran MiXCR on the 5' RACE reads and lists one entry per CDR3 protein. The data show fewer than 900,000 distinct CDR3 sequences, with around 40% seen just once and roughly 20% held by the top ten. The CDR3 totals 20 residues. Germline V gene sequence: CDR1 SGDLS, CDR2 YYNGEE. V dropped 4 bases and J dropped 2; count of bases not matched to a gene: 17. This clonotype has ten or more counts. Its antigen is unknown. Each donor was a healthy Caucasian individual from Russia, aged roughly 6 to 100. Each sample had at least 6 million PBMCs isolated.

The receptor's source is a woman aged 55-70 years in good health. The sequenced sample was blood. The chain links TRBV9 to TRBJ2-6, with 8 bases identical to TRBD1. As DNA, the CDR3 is TGTGCCAGCAGCCTGAGTAGGGACAGGCTGCAGGGTACTGGGGCCAACGTCCTGACTTTC. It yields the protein CASSLSRDRLQGTGANVLTF.